A single sample is the source of the 2 T cell receptor beta chains below, sequenced in a study of beta chain features in type 1 diabetes. The investigators reverse transcribed all of the isolated RNA, so they sequenced expressed TCRB transcripts. Assay: immunoSEQ multiplex PCR; the TCRdb copy retains only in-frame clones and omits some. Of hundreds of thousands of clones listed, roughly a sixth are singletons. The sample taken for sequencing was naive CD4+ T cells from blood. Source of these receptors: a man between 18 and 29 years old in good health.

This sequence joins TRBV10-3 and TRBJ2-7; D possibly matches TRBD1 or TRBD2 (5 bases each). In germline, CDR1 is ENHRY, CDR2 SYGVKD. Trimming took off 8 bases at V and 2 bases at J, with 10 bases between the two ends. The CDR3 loop spans 12 amino acids. The CDR3, as DNA: TGTGCCATCGGGGACGTCCCCTACGAGCAGTACTTC. This sequence encodes CAIGDVPYEQYF.

The J gene is TRBJ2-7, the V gene TRBV18, with D possibly TRBD1 on 5 matching bases. Per germline, CDR1 KGHSH and CDR2 LQKENI. The CDR3 is 13 amino acids. Trimming left V 6 bases short and J 0 bases short, with 9 bases between. In DNA form, the CDR3 reads TGTGCCAGCTCCCGACAGAGCTCCTACGAGCAGTACTTC. This codes for CASSRQSSYEQYF.